What follows describes a single T cell receptor beta chain. Its specific antigen is unknown. Per-base qualities were not stored, and no clone one base away is much larger. The treatment or condition label on this specimen signifies: in vitro stimulation with specific CMV peptide epitopes to enrich CMV-specific T cells. The record originates from a study of T cell repertoires in cytomegalovirus infection (dated by TCRdb to about 2019). At the level of the whole study: Peptide stimulations targeted recently identified HLA-C-restricted CMV epitopes, whose presentation resists viral immunomodulation, together with well-studied HLA-B-restricted epitopes. The HLA type of each donor mattered for the analysis, because public TCR beta signatures pointed to carriage of CMV infection along with the matching HLA type.

These reads were obtained on an Illumina HiSeq 1500. Through fastp at Q25 and MiXCR, TCRdb rebuilt clones from the public reads, retaining in-frame beta chains. Entries that share a CDR3 protein sequence are merged under the most common genes and DNA. This sample is represented by fewer than 950,000 distinct CDR3 sequences; around a third of them were singletons. The ten largest clones add up to 12% of the sample. From cysteine to phenylalanine, the CDR3 is 14 amino acids long. CDR3 DNA only is kept here, 42 bases in frame from base 1. V loses 8 bases at its end and J loses 3 bases; junction bases beyond the gene matches: 6. Per the germline V gene, SGHVS is the CDR1 and FNYEAQ is the CDR2. On the study overall, not on this receptor specifically: In both this cohort and an independent roughly 350-donor cohort, the cumulative frequency of public TCR beta family members distinguished carriers of CMV infection plus the relevant HLA type. In the ex vivo response, HLA-C-restricted CMV-specific TCR beta clonotypes were dominant, and in two of eight donors the single most frequent clonotype came from this HLA-C-restricted group.

The sequence was collected from a human donor in good health (CMV status not recorded). Some clones in this sample may be carry-over from other donors' samples. The chain joins TRBV7-6 to TRBJ2-3; TRBD2 agrees with 9 junctional bases. The sample consisted of cultured CD8+ T cells from PBMCs, taken from culture after CMV antigen stimulation. The DNA reads as follows: TGTGCCAGCGGGACTAGCCGGGGAACAGATACGCAGTATTTT. This yields the protein CASGTSRGTDTQYF. Joined to the reference TRBV7-6 and TRBJ2-3 proteins, this CDR3 gives the full variable domain: GAGVSQSPRYKVTKRGQDVALRCDPISGHVSLYWYRQALGQGPEFLTYFNYEAQQDKSGLPNDRFSAERPEGSISTLTIQRTEQRDSAMYRCASGTSRGTDTQYFGPGTRLTVL.